The T cell receptor (beta chain) under discussion was sequenced for a study of OX40 agonist ivuxolimab in advanced cancers. Study context: Partial responses were achieved by three patients, of whom one had hepatocellular carcinoma and two had cutaneous melanoma. Findings of the study overall: Clones of CD4+ and CD8+ blood T cells grew by week 6 at doses of 0.1 to 3.0 mg/kg.

The CDR3 contains 18 residues. J gave up 4 bases and V 3 bases, and 15 bases lay outside the gene matches. Germline loops: CDR1 KGHSH, CDR2 LQKENI. Produced via immunoSEQ multiplex PCR; TCRdb's table is partial and in-frame only. The repertoire includes tens of thousands of clones, about nine tenths of them detected once, and 0.95% to 1.3% sits in the top ten. As regards this clone: No antigen is known for it.

No patient had autoimmune disease or received systemic immunosuppression. The chain links TRBV18 to TRBJ2-3, with TRBD2 matching over 8 bases. This TCR derives from an adult with an advanced solid tumor such as melanoma, head and neck, liver or kidney cancer. Source: CD4+ or CD8+ T cells sorted from blood, taken in a trial of the OX40 agonist ivuxolimab. The CDR3 DNA reads TGTGCCAGCTCACCCTCGCTCGGGACTAGTAGTGGTCCAGATACGCAGTATTTT. This codes for CASSPSLGTSSGPDTQYF.